A selection of T cell receptor beta chains follows, all from one sample in a study of T cells in Graves' hyperthyroidism and ophthalmopathy. TCRdb reprocessed the multiplex PCR reads via MiXCR and lists one record per CDR3 protein. The sample has about 350,000 distinct CDR3 sequences, roughly 14% seen once. Material for sequencing was blood. These receptors were collected from a woman aged 25 to 39 with Graves' hyperthyroidism. CDR3s include the opening cysteine and the closing phenylalanine or tryptophan. The D gene is left open where the match is weak. Clone size is not always given. Where it is, it says once, few, many or a class for expanded clones.

J	V	size	D	DNA	CDR3
TRBJ2-6	TRBV12-3/TRBV12-4	many	.	TGTGCCAGCAGTGAGAGCTCTGGGGCCAACGTCCTGACTTTC	CASSESSGANVLTF
TRBJ1-4	TRBV28	many	.	TGTGCCAGCGGCCTCGGGGCCACGAATGAAAAACTGTTTTTT	CASGLGATNEKLFF
TRBJ1-2	TRBV11-2	.	.	TGTGCCAGCAGCTTAGATCAGAAGGGGATATATGGCTACACCTTC	CASSLDQKGIYGYTF
TRBJ2-1	TRBV3-1	.	.	TGTGCCAGCAGCCAAGACGTCCCCAGGACCAAGTTCTTC	CASSQDVPRTKFF
TRBJ2-7	TRBV29-1	.	TRBD2	TGCAGCGTTGAAGGTTCTAAACTAGCGGGACGTGGGGAGCAGTACTTC	CSVEGSKLAGRGEQYF
TRBJ2-5	TRBV6-1	.	TRBD1	TGTGCCAGCAGCTTTCCGGGACAGGGGAAAGAGACCCAGTACTTC	CASSFPGQGKETQYF
TRBJ2-3	TRBV20-1	.	TRBD2	TGCAGTGCTAGAGAAGGGAGGGCTAGCGGGAGGTACACAGATACGCAGTATTTT	CSAREGRASGRYTDTQYF
TRBJ1-5	TRBV3-1	.	.	TGTGCCAGCAGCCAAGACAGTAGGGTCAATCAGCCCCAGCATTTT	CASSQDSRVNQPQHF
TRBJ1-1	TRBV10-2	.	TRBD1	TGCGCCAGCACGAGGGACAGCATTTCTGAAGCTTTCTTT	CASTRDSISEAFF
TRBJ2-7	TRBV19	many	.	TGTGCCAGTAGTATTAATGGCGACAACTACGAGCAGTACTTC	CASSINGDNYEQYF
TRBJ2-7	TRBV6-1	many	.	TGTGCCAGCAGTTACGCTCTTCAACCTTACGAGCAGTACTTC	CASSYALQPYEQYF
TRBJ1-6	TRBV4-1	once	.	TGCGCCAGCAGCCAAGCCGGACAGCCCAATTCACCCCTCCACTTT	CASSQAGQPNSPLHF
TRBJ2-6	TRBV6-1	few	.	TGTGCCAGCCACTCGGGTTTCGGTAGCTCTGGGGCCAACGTCCTGACTTTC	CASHSGFGSSGANVLTF
TRBJ1-5	TRBV28	many	.	TGTGCCAGCAGTTTGGGTGGCGGTAGCAATCAGCCCCAGCATTTT	CASSLGGGSNQPQHF
TRBJ2-1	TRBV20-1	.	.	TGCAGTGCTTCCAGGGGGGCTTTTGAGGAGCAGTTCTTC	CSASRGAFEEQFF
TRBJ2-1	TRBV20-1	.	TRBD2	TGCAGTGCTACAGGCGGGAGGGCCCACAATGAGCAGTTCTTC	CSATGGRAHNEQFF
TRBJ2-1	TRBV7-3	many	TRBD2	TGTGCCAGCAGCGCAGGACTAGCGGGAGCAAATGAGCAGTTCTTC	CASSAGLAGANEQFF
TRBJ2-5	TRBV7-9	.	.	TGTGCCAGCAGCTTTCCGGGCTCGCGATGGGAGACCCAGTACTTC	CASSFPGSRWETQYF
TRBJ2-1	TRBV24-1	many	.	TGTGCCACCAGTGATTTATCTGGACCAATGGATGAGCAGTTCTTC	CATSDLSGPMDEQFF
TRBJ1-5	TRBV27	many	.	TGTGCCAGCAGTTTGTTAAGCGGGGGAAATCAGCCCCAGCATTTT	CASSLLSGGNQPQHF
TRBJ1-1	TRBV7-2	many	TRBD1	TGTGCCAGCAGCCCCCGACAGGGTTCAGGTGAAGCTTTCTTT	CASSPRQGSGEAFF
TRBJ1-2	TRBV29-1	few	.	TGCAGCGTTGAAATTCCCCCCTTTACAGGCTACACCTTC	CSVEIPPFTGYTF
TRBJ1-5	TRBV10-3	.	.	TGTGCCATCAGTGACAGGGATTTTCAGCCCCAGCATTTT	CAISDRDFQPQHF
TRBJ1-1	TRBV3-1	few	.	TGTGCCAGCCGGCGGGGGGAATTGACTGAAGCTTTCTTT	CASRRGELTEAFF
TRBJ1-1	TRBV25-1	.	.	TGTGCCAGCAGTGAAAGAAGTCTTCAAGCTTTCTTT	CASSERSLQAFF
TRBJ1-4	TRBV7-2	many	.	TGTGCCAGCAGCCCTTGGGGCGGGTCTGAAAAACTGTTTTTT	CASSPWGGSEKLFF
TRBJ1-2	TRBV27	many	.	TGTGCCAGCAGTTTCGTAACCGGGAACTATGGCTACACCTTC	CASSFVTGNYGYTF
TRBJ2-3	TRBV5-1	many	.	TGTGCCAGCAGCTTGGACAGCACAGATACGCAGTATTTT	CASSLDSTDTQYF
TRBJ2-1	TRBV30	.	.	TGTGCCTGGAAAGCAGGGTTTATCAATGAGCAGTTCTTC	CAWKAGFINEQFF
TRBJ2-3	TRBV11-2	.	.	TGTGCCAGCAGCTTCAGTCTAAGCACAGATACGCAGTATTTT	CASSFSLSTDTQYF
TRBJ2-7	TRBV28	.	.	TGTGCCAGCATAGGGGGTTTAAACGAGCAGTACTTC	CASIGGLNEQYF
TRBJ1-4	TRBV20-1	.	.	TGCAGTGCTAGACCCGACGGTTCAACTAATGAAAAACTGTTTTTT	CSARPDGSTNEKLFF